This TCR beta chain was captured by sequencing in a study of blood T cell repertoires in COVID-19. Background on the study: Donors in the United States, Italy and Spain gave samples during acute or convalescent COVID-19.

With 1 base clipped from V and 0 bases from J, the junction kept 4 bases outside the gene matches. The CDR3 extends over 16 amino acids. Looked up from germline, CDR1 is KGHSH and CDR2 is LQKENI. Under the authors' procedure: For nucleated cells, counts were estimated from reference gene primer amplification. Only in-frame clones appear in the TCRdb table, and some are missing; sequencing was by immunoSEQ multiplex PCR. V and J calls and clone size are those listed in that table; D and trimming were worked out from the DNA. The sample records about 260,000 clones, 75% to 90% being singletons. Sequencing was carried out using peripheral blood. This TCR was sampled from a woman aged 40 to 50 who had recovered from COVID-19. V and J are TRBV18 and TRBJ2-7, with TRBD1 matching 9 bases. CDR3 sequence: CASSPQMTGGSYEQYF. The CDR3 DNA follows: TGTGCCAGCTCACCACAAATGACAGGGGGCTCCTACGAGCAGTACTTC.